One and the same sample provided the 2 T cell receptor beta chains below, sequenced in a study of tumour-infiltrating T cells in Burkitt lymphoma. Sequencing was performed with immunoSEQ multiplex PCR; in TCRdb, only in-frame clones are kept and a portion is missing. The sample lists 2,000 to 3,000 clones, over 75% occurring once. Material: tumor tissue. Receptor source: a human donor with diffuse large B-cell lymphoma.

The rearrangement uses TRBV6-5 and TRBJ1-2; 7 nucleotides agree with TRBD1. The CDR3 length is 15 residues. V was clipped by 0 bases and J by 6 bases; unmatched bases: 7. From germline, CDR1 is MNHEY and CDR2 SVGAGI. This CDR3 is CASSYSRQGNNGYTF. Written as DNA, the CDR3 is TGTGCCAGCAGTTACTCTCGACAGGGAAATAATGGCTACACCTTC.

This clone appeared a few times. V is TRBV2 and J is TRBJ1-1; no reliable D call. The V and J ends lost 5 bases and 6 bases respectively, with 7 bases between them. The CDR3 contains 11 residues. Germline CDR1 SNHLY, CDR2 FYNNEI. The CDR3 here is CASSSDPEAFF. The CDR3 DNA follows: TGTGCCAGCAGTTCAGACCCTGAAGCTTTCTTT. Combining the CDR3 with reference TRBV2 and TRBJ1-1 gives the whole variable domain EPEVTQTPSHQVTQMGQEVILRCVPISNHLYFYWYRQILGQKVEFLVSFYNNEISEKSEIFDDQFSVERPDGSNFTLKIRSTKLEDSAMYFCASSSDPEAFFGQGTRLTVV.